This T cell receptor (beta chain) was recorded in a study of beta chain features in type 1 diabetes. Study-wide points: In all four CD4+ subsets, TCRB CDR3 length was significantly, moderately reduced in type 1 diabetes.

All of the isolated RNA was reverse transcribed, so expressed TCRB transcripts were sequenced. Sequencing used immunoSEQ multiplex PCR; TCRdb keeps in-frame clones, though not all of them. The table lists hundreds of thousands of clones, roughly 31% of them singletons. Trimming cost V 3 bases and J 4 bases; bases outside gene matches: 7. The CDR3 is 15 amino acids. CDR1 and CDR2 (germline): LNHDA, SQIVND (reference sequence). Concerning this clone: Antigen specificity is unknown.

The chain carries TRBV19 and TRBJ2-7, with 9 bases identical to TRBD1. The sequenced material came from naive CD4+ T cells from blood. This TCR was sampled from a young man in good health. CDR3 loop: CASSIGTGSLYEQYF. In DNA form, the CDR3 reads TGTGCCAGTAGTATCGGGACAGGGTCTCTTTACGAGCAGTACTTC.